One and the same sample provided the 31 T cell receptor beta chains below, sequenced in a study of beta chain features in type 1 diabetes. The whole isolated RNA underwent reverse transcription, so sequencing captured expressed TCRB transcripts. Assay: immunoSEQ multiplex PCR; the TCRdb copy retains only in-frame clones and omits some. Among about 350,000 clones listed, roughly 21% were seen once. The sequenced sample was naive CD4+ T cells from blood. The receptors stem from a woman younger than 30 in good health.

The chain uses TRBV5-1 and TRBJ1-1, with TRBD1 matching 8 bases. Germline V gives CDR1 SGHRS, CDR2 YFSETQ. This CDR3 has 15 amino acids. V gave up 4 bases and J gave up 0 bases; unmatched junction bases: 5. CDR3 region: CASSGRGLLNTEAFF. The CDR3, as DNA: TGCGCCAGCAGCGGCAGGGGGCTTTTGAACACTGAAGCTTTCTTT.

This clone was seen only a few times. J is TRBJ1-1 and V is TRBV30; the match to TRBD1 covers 10 bases. J lost 3 bases, V lost 8 bases, and 0 bases had no gene match. The CDR3 extends over 11 amino acids. Germline V lookup: CDR1 GTSNPN, CDR2 SVGIG (reference sequence). The CDR3 reads CAGQGDTEAFF. The CDR3 nucleotides are TGTGCCGGACAGGGGGACACTGAAGCTTTCTTT.

This chain uses TRBV9 with TRBJ2-2; 7 bases line up with TRBD2. CDR1 is SGDLS, CDR2 YYNGEE, per germline. The CDR3 contains 16 residues. The junction had 8 bases not matched to a gene; V was cut back by 0 bases and J by 6 bases. DNA of the CDR3: TGTGCCAGCAGCGTAGTGGGAGCGGGACCTCCCGGGGAGCTGTTTTTT. It codes for CASSVVGAGPPGELFF.

The V and J genes are TRBV14 and TRBJ2-7; D not certain. The germline V gene encodes CDR1 SGHDN and CDR2 FVKESK. The CDR3 loop spans 12 amino acids. Trimming removed 1 base at V and 3 bases at J, with 4 bases between. Here the CDR3 reads CASSQVVYEQYF. The CDR3 DNA follows: TGTGCCAGCAGCCAAGTCGTCTACGAGCAGTACTTC.

The chain links TRBV25-1 to TRBJ2-7, with D tentatively TRBD2 (5 bases). The CDR3 loop spans 11 amino acids. V gave up 6 bases and J gave up 2 bases, with 5 bases separating them. CDR1 MGHDK and CDR2 SYGVNS come from the germline V gene. CDR3 protein: CASRRAYEQYF. Written as DNA, the CDR3 is TGTGCCAGCAGGAGGGCCTACGAGCAGTACTTC.

This clone was picked up a small number of times. The rearrangement joins TRBV10-3 to TRBJ2-2; D call uncertain. Trimming pared 7 bases from V and 3 bases from J, leaving 12 bases between. CDR1 is ENHRY, CDR2 SYGVKD, per germline. CDR3 length equals 14 residues. CDR3 in DNA: TGTGCCATCAAATTGGGCACAGACACCGGGGAGCTGTTTTTT. This gives the protein CAIKLGTDTGELFF.

Details on this clone: The same CDR3 also results from other DNA sequences found in this sample. This chain connects TRBV6-1 to TRBJ1-5; D not certain. This CDR3 spans 12 amino acids. Germline V gene sequence: CDR1 MNHNS, CDR2 SASEGT. V was clipped by 5 bases and J by 7 bases, with 9 bases between them. CDR3 region: CASSPPGQPQHF. CDR3 coding DNA: TGTGCCAGCAGTCCCCCCGGGCAGCCCCAGCATTTT.

This clone came up a few times. The V call is TRBV30, the J call TRBJ1-1; no clear D. Germline values: CDR1 GTSNPN, CDR2 SVGIG (reference sequence). V dropped 4 bases and J dropped 0 bases, with 12 bases sitting between them. This CDR3 spans 14 amino acids. The CDR3 reads CAWNVGHLNTEAFF. CDR3 bases: TGTGCCTGGAATGTGGGCCACCTGAACACTGAAGCTTTCTTT.

CDR3 coding DNA: TGCAGCGTTGAGCAGGGGCCTGACGGGACCCAGTACTTC. Translated: CSVEQGPDGTQYF. This chain uses TRBV29-1 with TRBJ2-5, with a tentative D call TRBD1 (6 bases). The V end lost 3 bases, the J end lost 7 bases, and 15 bases lay between the germline ends. Germline assignment: CDR1 SQVTM and CDR2 ANQGSEA. The CDR3 is 13 amino acids.

This clone turned up a few times. The V gene is TRBV7-9, the J gene TRBJ2-1; D unclear. Trimming cost V 5 bases and J 5 bases, with 10 bases left between them. This CDR3 contains 13 residues. CDR1 SEHNR and CDR2 FQNEAQ come from the germline V gene (reference sequence). The CDR3 DNA is TGTGCCAGCAGCCCCCGACAAGACAATGAGCAGTTCTTC. Amino acid sequence: CASSPRQDNEQFF.

This clone was counted between two and nine times. The J gene is TRBJ1-1, the V gene TRBV29-1; 9 nucleotides match TRBD1. CDR1 is SQVTM, CDR2 ANQGSEA, per germline. Losses at the gene ends were 6 bases for V and 5 bases for J; bases not matched to a gene: 13. There are 15 residues in the CDR3. The CDR3 region is CSVAGQGWSGTEAFF. The CDR3 DNA is TGCAGCGTGGCTGGACAGGGGTGGAGTGGAACTGAAGCTTTCTTT.

The chain couples TRBV29-1 to TRBJ1-5; no definite D call. The CDR3 runs 12 residues. Per the germline V gene, CDR1 is SQVTM and CDR2 is ANQGSEA. Deletions cut 4 bases from V and 5 bases from J, with 9 bases between. The CDR3 region is CSVATEYQPQHF. The CDR3 DNA reads as TGCAGCGTTGCAACAGAATATCAGCCCCAGCATTTT. Full variable domain (missing parts from reference TRBV29-1 and TRBJ1-5): SAVISQKPSRDICQRGTSLTIQCQVDSQVTMMFWYRQQPGQSLTLIATANQGSEATYESGFVIDKFPISRPNLTFSTLTVSNMSPEDSSIYLCSVATEYQPQHFGDGTRLSIL.

This chain connects TRBV20-1 to TRBJ2-1; a weak D match, TRBD2 (6 bases). Trimming shortened V by 6 bases and J by 8 bases, and 11 bases separated the two germline ends. Germline CDR1 DFQATT, CDR2 SNEGSKA (reference sequence). The CDR3 is 11 amino acids. CDR3 region: CSARDFHEQFF. The CDR3 DNA sequence: TGCAGTGCGAGGGACTTCCATGAGCAGTTCTTC.

This sequence joins TRBV18 and TRBJ2-5; D gene ambiguous. V lost 3 bases, J lost 0 bases, and 5 bases lay in between. Germline V gene lookup returns CDR1 KGHSH and CDR2 LQKENI. The CDR3 loop spans 13 amino acids. CDR3 nucleotide sequence: TGTGCCAGCTCACCCACAGACCAAGAGACCCAGTACTTC. Protein sequence: CASSPTDQETQYF.

The chain has TRBV7-2 and TRBJ1-1; D call uncertain. The V gene's germline CDR1 is SGHTA and CDR2 FQGNSA. Trimming cost V 1 base and J 0 bases, with 9 bases left between them. CDR3 length: 15 amino acids. CDR3 sequence reads: CASSLVGSLNTEAFF. In DNA form, the CDR3 reads TGTGCCAGCAGCTTAGTGGGCAGCTTGAACACTGAAGCTTTCTTT.

Here the CDR3 reads CAWGGQGTDTQYF. Written as DNA, the CDR3 is TGTGCCTGGGGGGGACAGGGTACAGATACGCAGTATTTT. The chain recombines TRBV30 with TRBJ2-3, with 9 bases lining up with TRBD1. The CDR3 totals 13 residues. Germline-derived CDR1 and CDR2 are GTSNPN and SVGIG (reference sequence). V lost 5 bases and J lost 3; bases outside the gene matches: 3.

This clone has just a few counts. The chain is built from TRBV4-1 and TRBJ2-3; weak D call: TRBD1 (6 bases). V gave up 3 bases and J gave up 2 bases, with 15 bases separating them. CDR3 length: 16 amino acids. The germline V gene encodes CDR1 MGHRA and CDR2 YSYEKL. CDR3 amino acids: CASSQVVGGVTDTQYF. DNA for the CDR3: TGCGCCAGCAGCCAGGTAGTAGGGGGAGTCACAGATACGCAGTATTTT.

The V gene is TRBV7-2, the J gene TRBJ2-1, with 9 bases fitting TRBD2. The CDR3 loop spans 15 amino acids. Looked up from germline, CDR1 is SGHTA and CDR2 is FQGNSA. The junction had 7 bases not matched to a gene; V was cut back by 1 base and J by 9 bases. The CDR3 spells CASSLVDSGRTEQFF. The CDR3, as DNA: TGTGCCAGCAGCTTAGTAGATAGCGGGAGAACTGAGCAGTTCTTC.

To note about this clone: The same CDR3 is also encoded by other DNA sequences in this sample. The CDR3 sequence: CASSQEGLAADTQYF. In nucleotides, the CDR3 is TGCGCCAGCAGCCAAGAGGGACTAGCAGCAGATACGCAGTATTTT. The chain uses TRBV4-3 and TRBJ2-3, with 9 bases aligning to TRBD2. The CDR3 consists of 15 residues. The V and J ends lost 0 bases and 4 bases, in that order; junction bases with no gene match: 2. Germline CDR1 LGHNA, CDR2 YSLEER.

This clone was detected only a few times. The chain combines TRBV6-5 with TRBJ1-5, with 7 bases aligning to TRBD1. The CDR3 extends over 15 amino acids. Germline V gene lookup returns CDR1 MNHEY and CDR2 SVGAGI. J was trimmed by 1 base and V by 6 bases; bases with no gene match: 6. The CDR3 nucleotides are TGTGCCAGCAGGGTGACAGGGATCAGCAATCAGCCCCAGCATTTT. Translation gives CASRVTGISNQPQHF.

This clone showed up just a few times. The chain uses TRBV5-1 and TRBJ2-7; TRBD2 might be the D (6 bases). The ends were cut back, 4 bases at V and 4 bases at J, with 15 bases in the middle. The CDR3 runs to 14 residues. Germline values: CDR1 SGHRS, CDR2 YFSETQ. The CDR3 DNA reads TGCGCCAGCAGCCGCGGGACGGTAAGGTACGAGCAGTACTTC. Its translation is CASSRGTVRYEQYF.

This clone turned up a few times. The chain links TRBV25-1 to TRBJ2-7, with 8 bases aligning to TRBD2. This CDR3 is 16 amino acids long. CDR1 is MGHDK and CDR2 is SYGVNS in the germline V gene. V dropped 1 base and J dropped 0; count of bases not matched to a gene: 5. CDR3 sequence (DNA): TGTGCCAGCAGTGAATCAGGAGCGGGGGCCTCCTACGAGCAGTACTTC. The encoded protein is CASSESGAGASYEQYF.

This rearrangement joins TRBV25-1 to TRBJ1-4; D is possibly TRBD1 (6 bases). The ends were cut back, 7 bases at V and 8 bases at J, with 14 bases in the middle. Per the germline V gene, CDR1 is MGHDK and CDR2 is SYGVNS. The CDR3 spans 13 residues. Here the CDR3 DNA reads TGTGCCAGCAAGTACCAGGGGAAAGAAAAACTGTTTTTT. Protein product: CASKYQGKEKLFF.

This clone was observed a handful of times. The gene calls are TRBV7-9 and TRBJ2-2; 8 bases agree with TRBD1. Trimming removed 6 bases from V and 6 bases from J; junction bases left unmatched: 3. Germline CDR1 reads SEHNR; CDR2 reads FQNEAQ (reference sequence). The CDR3 runs 13 residues. CDR3 in DNA: TGTGCCAGCAGTCAGACAGGGGCCGGGGAGCTGTTTTTT. This translates into CASSQTGAGELFF.

This clone has a handful of counts. The chain carries TRBV29-1 and TRBJ2-5; 7 nucleotides agree with TRBD2. The CDR3 loop spans 14 amino acids. V gave up 3 bases and J gave up 5 bases; unmatched junction bases: 9. The V gene's germline CDR1 is SQVTM and CDR2 ANQGSEA. CDR3 nucleotide sequence: TGCAGCGTTGAGCGCCTGGGAGGGCGGGAGACCCAGTACTTC. It specifies CSVERLGGRETQYF. Combining the CDR3 with reference TRBV29-1 and TRBJ2-5 gives the whole variable domain SAVISQKPSRDICQRGTSLTIQCQVDSQVTMMFWYRQQPGQSLTLIATANQGSEATYESGFVIDKFPISRPNLTFSTLTVSNMSPEDSSIYLCSVERLGGRETQYFGPGTRLLVL.

This rearrangement joins TRBV5-1 to TRBJ1-2; D not certain. The germline gives CDR1 SGHRS, CDR2 YFSETQ. This CDR3 has 15 residues. The ends were cut back, 4 bases at V and 3 bases at J, with 16 bases in the middle. Here the CDR3 DNA reads TGCGCCAGCAGCCCCATCCCGGGAATCGACTATGGCTACACCTTC. This encodes CASSPIPGIDYGYTF. Variable domain in full (rest from reference TRBV5-1 and TRBJ1-2): KAGVTQTPRYLIKTRGQQVTLSCSPISGHRSVSWYQQTPGQGLQFLFEYFSETQRNKGNFPGRFSGRQFSNSRSEMNVSTLELGDSALYLCASSPIPGIDYGYTFGSGTRLTVV.

This clone has more than one count but fewer than ten. The chain links TRBV5-6 to TRBJ1-1, with D possibly being TRBD1 (5 bases). This CDR3 is 13 amino acids long. CDR1 SGHDT and CDR2 YYEEEE come from the germline V gene. V dropped 0 bases and J dropped 3 bases, with 6 bases sitting between them. CDR3 nucleotides: TGTGCCAGCAGCTTGGACAGGTACACTGAAGCTTTCTTT. Translated: CASSLDRYTEAFF.

V usage is TRBV4-1 and J usage is TRBJ1-1, with 8 bases that match TRBD1. This CDR3 spans 14 amino acids. Germline loops: CDR1 MGHRA, CDR2 YSYEKL. After removal of 3 bases from V and 0 bases from J, the junction contained 0 bases not matched to a gene. The DNA of the CDR3 is TGCGCCAGCAGCCAGACAGGGGTGAACACTGAAGCTTTCTTT. It translates to CASSQTGVNTEAFF.

This clone was counted between two and nine times. The chain is built from TRBV29-1 and TRBJ2-7; 8 bases match TRBD1. CDR3 length: 13 amino acids. After removal of 4 bases from V and 3 bases from J, the junction contained 5 bases not matched to a gene. In germline, CDR1 is SQVTM, CDR2 ANQGSEA. The CDR3 is CSVGQGTYYEQYF. As DNA, the CDR3 is TGCAGCGTTGGACAGGGGACATACTACGAGCAGTACTTC.

This clone was found a few times. The chain uses TRBV7-3 and TRBJ2-5; TRBD2 might be the D (6 bases). The length of the CDR3 is 13 residues. V lost 3 bases, J lost 5 bases, and 10 bases lay in between. CDR1 and CDR2 (germline): SGHTA, FQGTGA. The CDR3 DNA is TGTGCCAGCAGCTTCAGACTAGGGGAGACCCAGTACTTC. Translating gives CASSFRLGETQYF.

The chain is built from TRBV9 and TRBJ1-5, with 7 bases that match TRBD1. CDR1 and CDR2 (germline): SGDLS, YYNGEE. The J segment lost 4 bases and the V segment lost 5 bases, leaving 9 bases of the junction unmatched. CDR3 size: 15 residues. As DNA, the CDR3 is TGTGCCAGCAGGCGACGACAGGGTGGGAATCAGCCCCAGCATTTT. Protein sequence: CASRRRQGGNQPQHF.